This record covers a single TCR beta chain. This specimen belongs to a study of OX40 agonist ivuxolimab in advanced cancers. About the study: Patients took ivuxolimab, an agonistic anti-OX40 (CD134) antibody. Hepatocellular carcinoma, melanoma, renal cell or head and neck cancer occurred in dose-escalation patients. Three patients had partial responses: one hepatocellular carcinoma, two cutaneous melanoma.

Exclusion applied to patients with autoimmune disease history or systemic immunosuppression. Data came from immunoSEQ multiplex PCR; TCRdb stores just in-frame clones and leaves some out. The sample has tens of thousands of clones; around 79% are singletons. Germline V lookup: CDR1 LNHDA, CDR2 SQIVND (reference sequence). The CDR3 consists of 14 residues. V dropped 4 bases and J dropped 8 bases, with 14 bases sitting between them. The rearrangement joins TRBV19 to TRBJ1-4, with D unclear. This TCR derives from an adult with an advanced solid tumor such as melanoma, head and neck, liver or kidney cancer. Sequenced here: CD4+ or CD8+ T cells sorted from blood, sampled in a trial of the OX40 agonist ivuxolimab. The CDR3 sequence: CASSKNRFGEKLFF. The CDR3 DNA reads TGTGCCAGTAGTAAGAACCGCTTCGGGGAAAAACTGTTTTTT.